This T cell receptor beta chain was identified in a study of T cell responses to AZD1222 COVID-19 vaccine. The CDR3 spans 14 residues. The V gene's germline CDR1 is SSHAT and CDR2 FNYEAQ (reference sequence). As concerns this clone: Its specificity is unknown. A read error may account for a junction end that differs from germline.

General study findings and limits: Repertoire sampling happened only post peak T cell response.

Produced via immunoSEQ multiplex PCR; TCRdb's table is partial and in-frame only. The sample has more than 95,000 clones, 70% to 90% seen once. The sequences come from peripheral blood, collected 28 days after the second AZD1222 dose. The gene calls are TRBV7-7 and TRBJ2-1, with D possibly being TRBD1 or TRBD2 (5 bases each). The receptor comes from an adult who received the AZD1222 COVID-19 vaccine. CDR3: CASSRDGGGDEQFF. The CDR3 coding sequence is TGTGCTAGCAGCCGGGACGGTGGGGGTGATGAGCAGTTCTTC.